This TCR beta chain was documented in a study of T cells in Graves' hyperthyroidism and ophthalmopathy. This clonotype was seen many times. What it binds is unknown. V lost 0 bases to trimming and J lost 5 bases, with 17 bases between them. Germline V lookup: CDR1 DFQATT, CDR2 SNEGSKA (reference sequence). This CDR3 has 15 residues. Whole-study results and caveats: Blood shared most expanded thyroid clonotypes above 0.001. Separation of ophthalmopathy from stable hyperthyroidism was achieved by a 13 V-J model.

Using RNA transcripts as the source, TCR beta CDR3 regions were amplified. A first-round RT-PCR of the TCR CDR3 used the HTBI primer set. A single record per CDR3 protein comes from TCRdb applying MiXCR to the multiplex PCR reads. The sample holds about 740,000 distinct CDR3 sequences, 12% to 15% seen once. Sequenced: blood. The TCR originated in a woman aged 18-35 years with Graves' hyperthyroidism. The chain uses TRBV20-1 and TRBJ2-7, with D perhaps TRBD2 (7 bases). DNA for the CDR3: TGCAGTGCTAGAGATCAAGGGGGGGGGGTTCACGAGCAGTACTTC. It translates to CSARDQGGGVHEQYF.